The 27 T cell receptor beta chains below were found in one sample sequenced in a study of cytomegalovirus exposure and HLA in healthy donors. Generated by immunoSEQ multiplex PCR, the TCRdb table keeps only in-frame clones and is missing some. The sample carries some 65,000 clones, approximately 96% recorded once. The material sequenced was PBMCs. These receptor sequences come from a man between 18 and 35 years old in good health and CMV-seronegative.

The chain is built from TRBV6-6 and TRBJ1-1; 7 nucleotides align to TRBD1. V shed 6 bases and J 3 bases; nucleotides not matched to a gene: 4. This CDR3 contains 13 residues. Germline assignment: CDR1 MNHNY and CDR2 SVGAGI (reference sequence). The CDR3 bases are TGTGCCAGCAGGCCCCAGGGGGACACTGAAGCTTTCTTT. Translating it yields CASRPQGDTEAFF.

This chain joins TRBV5-1 and TRBJ2-7; 11 nucleotides agree with TRBD2. The CDR3 is 15 amino acids. Trimming at V came to 0 bases and at J to 3 bases, leaving 2 bases not matched to a gene. Germline lookup yields CDR1 SGHRS and CDR2 YFSETQ. CDR3 amino acids: CASSLAGTSGYEQYF. The DNA for the CDR3 is TGCGCCAGCAGCTTGGCCGGGACTAGCGGCTACGAGCAGTACTTC.

J is TRBJ2-2 and V is TRBV29-1, with D unresolved. The CDR3 is made up of 14 amino acids. From germline, CDR1 is SQVTM and CDR2 ANQGSEA. V gave up 4 bases and J gave up 0 bases, with 9 bases separating them. CDR3 bases: TGCAGCGTTGGCGTCCCCTCGAACACCGGGGAGCTGTTTTTT. Its protein product is CSVGVPSNTGELFF.

V gene TRBV4-1 combines with J gene TRBJ2-7; 8 bases fit TRBD1. Trimming removed 0 bases from V and 1 base from J; junction bases left unmatched: 8. Germline lookup yields CDR1 MGHRA and CDR2 YSYEKL. This CDR3 region has 17 residues. CDR3 in amino acids: CASSQDRVGTGSYEQYF. The CDR3 DNA sequence: TGCGCCAGCAGCCAAGATCGGGTGGGGACAGGATCCTACGAGCAGTACTTC.

The rearrangement joins TRBV7-8 to TRBJ2-5, with 8 bases aligning to TRBD1. This CDR3 is built from 14 residues. V dropped 2 bases and J dropped 6; count of bases not matched to a gene: 5. CDR1 is SGHVS and CDR2 is FQNEAQ in the germline V gene. The CDR3 DNA follows: TGTGCCAGCAGCTTAAAAACAGGGGGAAAGACCCAGTACTTC. Its translation: CASSLKTGGKTQYF.

The gene calls are TRBV4-1 and TRBJ2-3; D call uncertain. V was pared by 1 base and J by 3 bases, with 20 bases between. This CDR3 region has 18 residues. From germline, CDR1 is MGHRA and CDR2 YSYEKL. The CDR3 loop reads CASSQVEARTLPTDTQYF. The DNA of the CDR3 is TGCGCCAGCAGCCAAGTAGAGGCTAGAACGCTCCCGACAGATACGCAGTATTTT.

This sequence joins TRBV30 and TRBJ2-2, with 11 bases matching TRBD2. Germline V gene data show CDR1 as GTSNPN and CDR2 as SVGIG (reference sequence). Germline trimming cut 0 bases from V and 5 bases from J; bases unmatched to any gene: 2. The CDR3 covers 15 residues. The chain's CDR3 is CAWSVLAGETGELFF. Here the CDR3 DNA reads TGTGCCTGGAGTGTACTAGCGGGAGAAACCGGGGAGCTGTTTTTT.

This chain connects TRBV7-3 to TRBJ1-1; D unclear. Trimming left V 2 bases short and J 1 base short, with 8 bases between. The CDR3 runs 14 residues. Germline CDR1 SGHTA, CDR2 FQGTGA. CDR3 sequence (DNA): TGTGCCAGCAGCTTACAACCGGGGAACACTGAAGCTTTCTTT. It codes for CASSLQPGNTEAFF.

This sequence joins TRBV28 and TRBJ1-2; D perhaps matches TRBD1 (6 bases). Germline V gene data show CDR1 as MDHEN and CDR2 as SYDVKM. This CDR3 comprises 13 residues. Trimming shortened V by 5 bases and J by 7 bases, and 14 bases separated the two germline ends. DNA of the CDR3: TGTGCCAGCAGTGTGGGACAAACGTCTGGCTACACCTTC. Translated, it gives CASSVGQTSGYTF.

This chain connects TRBV19 to TRBJ2-3; no reliable D call. This CDR3 spans 14 amino acids. CDR1 is LNHDA, CDR2 SQIVND, per germline (reference sequence). V lost 6 bases, J lost 2 bases, and 12 bases lay in between. CDR3 sequence reads: CASSLRGTTDTQYF. The CDR3 region has the DNA TGTGCCAGTAGCCTAAGAGGCACCACAGATACGCAGTATTTT.

With regard to this clone: The missing conserved phenylalanine or tryptophan at the end of this CDR3 makes a read error likely. The chain links TRBV29-1 to TRBJ2-4; D possibly corresponds to TRBD1 (5 bases). The CDR3 loop spans 14 amino acids. V was trimmed by 3 bases and J by 6 bases, leaving 15 bases between them. CDR1 is SQVTM and CDR2 is ANQGSEA in the germline V gene. In DNA form, the CDR3 reads TGCAGCGTTGATTATGCCGGCCAGGGAAACATTCAGTACCTC. Translation gives CSVDYAGQGNIQYL.

The J gene is TRBJ1-2, the V gene TRBV27; TRBD1 matches at 10 bases. CDR3 length: 16 residues. J lost 4 bases, V lost 5 bases, and 10 bases had no gene match. Per the germline V gene, CDR1 is MNHEY and CDR2 is SMNVEV (reference sequence). CDR3 sequence (DNA): TGTGCCAGCAGTGCCTGGACAGGGGGTTCTGGCTATGGCTACACCTTC. This gives the protein CASSAWTGGSGYGYTF.

This clone has a single count. The chain is built from TRBV6-1 and TRBJ1-3, with a tentative D call TRBD1 (5 bases). The CDR3 totals 13 residues. Per germline, CDR1 MNHNS and CDR2 SASEGT. Between the trimmed V and J ends, which lost 6 bases and 4 bases, there was a span of 10 bases. The CDR3: CASRTKGGNTIYF. CDR3 nucleotides: TGTGCCAGCAGGACAAAGGGGGGAAACACCATATATTTT.

The chain recombines TRBV5-6 with TRBJ1-1; 7 bases are shared with TRBD1. CDR3 length: 16 amino acids. Per the germline V gene, CDR1 is SGHDT and CDR2 is YYEEEE. J was trimmed by 0 bases and V by 3 bases; bases with no gene match: 8. CDR3 in amino acids: CASSSGRGGLNTEAFF. CDR3 DNA sequence: TGTGCCAGCAGCTCGGGCCGAGGGGGCTTGAACACTGAAGCTTTCTTT.

This clone has only one observation. This sequence joins TRBV19 and TRBJ1-3; 7 nucleotides match TRBD1. Trimming removed 6 bases from V and 0 bases from J; junction bases left unmatched: 8. The CDR3 length is 16 residues. CDR1 and CDR2 from the germline V gene are LNHDA and SQIVND (reference sequence). CDR3 in amino acids: CASSTRQGDSGNTIYF. The CDR3 DNA is TGTGCCAGTAGCACCCGACAGGGAGACTCTGGAAACACCATATATTTT.

The chain recombines TRBV6-1 with TRBJ1-1; D is ambiguous. Germline V gene lookup returns CDR1 MNHNS and CDR2 SASEGT. The V end lost 0 bases, the J end lost 5 bases, and 16 bases lay between the germline ends. This CDR3 has 16 amino acids. The CDR3: CASSEAMLVGFTEAFF. The CDR3 DNA is TGTGCCAGCAGTGAAGCGATGTTAGTCGGGTTTACTGAAGCTTTCTTT.

The CDR3 sequence is CASRAGPYEQYF. The CDR3 DNA sequence: TGTGCCAGCAGGGCAGGGCCCTACGAGCAGTACTTC. This chain links TRBV27 with TRBJ2-7; tentative D call: TRBD1 (5 bases). The CDR3 has 12 residues. Between the trimmed V and J ends, which lost 6 bases and 2 bases, there was a span of 8 bases. Looked up from germline, CDR1 is MNHEY and CDR2 is SMNVEV (reference sequence).

V gene TRBV7-2 combines with J gene TRBJ2-7; 12 bases are a match to TRBD1. The CDR3 spans 15 residues. The germline V gene has CDR1 SGHTA and CDR2 FQGNSA. V dropped 3 bases and J dropped 5; count of bases not matched to a gene: 5. The CDR3 spells CASSFAGTGGHEQYF. The DNA for the CDR3 is TGTGCCAGCAGCTTCGCCGGGACAGGGGGCCACGAGCAGTACTTC.

V is TRBV28 and J is TRBJ2-7, with D perhaps TRBD2 (8 bases). Trimming removed 4 bases at V and 3 bases at J, with 16 bases between. The CDR3 totals 15 residues. The germline CDR1 and CDR2 sequences are MDHEN and SYDVKM. CDR3 in amino acids: CASSSHSGTDYEQYF. CDR3 DNA sequence: TGTGCCAGCAGTTCTCATAGCGGGACAGACTACGAGCAGTACTTC.

This clone was recorded once. J is TRBJ1-1 and V is TRBV10-3; 9 bases map to TRBD1. The junction had 14 bases not matched to a gene; V was cut back by 6 bases and J by 0 bases. The CDR3 is 18 residues long. CDR1 and CDR2 from the germline V gene are ENHRY and SYGVKD. The CDR3 region has the DNA TGTGCCATCAGGGGACAGGGATCGACCGAATATCTGAACACTGAAGCTTTCTTT. Its translation: CAIRGQGSTEYLNTEAFF.

The chain combines TRBV15 with TRBJ2-6, with a weak D call TRBD1 (5 bases). The ends were cut back, 0 bases at V and 0 bases at J, with 9 bases in the middle. The CDR3 is 17 residues long. Germline CDR1 reads LNHNV; CDR2 reads YYDKDF (reference sequence). CDR3 in DNA: TGTGCCACCAGCAGAGAAGGGGTGGGCTCTGGGGCCAACGTCCTGACTTTC. Translated: CATSREGVGSGANVLTF.

As for this clone: In the same sample, other DNA sequences code for this CDR3. The rearrangement uses TRBV19 and TRBJ1-1; 9 positions agree with TRBD1. The CDR3 has 14 residues. The germline gives CDR1 LNHDA, CDR2 SQIVND (reference sequence). V dropped 3 bases and J dropped 1; count of bases not matched to a gene: 0. The CDR3 is CASSMGQGNTEAFF. CDR3 nucleotide sequence: TGTGCCAGTAGTATGGGACAGGGGAACACTGAAGCTTTCTTT.

This rearrangement joins TRBV25-1 to TRBJ1-1; D remains unclear. Germline V gene data show CDR1 as MGHDK and CDR2 as SYGVNS. This CDR3 spans 13 amino acids. V dropped 5 bases and J dropped 0 bases, with 7 bases sitting between them. CDR3 in amino acids: CASSQQLNTEAFF. The CDR3 DNA reads as TGTGCCAGCAGTCAACAGTTGAACACTGAAGCTTTCTTT.

This sequence joins TRBV6-4 and TRBJ2-1; 15 nucleotides agree with TRBD2. After removal of 5 bases from V and 5 bases from J, the junction contained 4 bases not matched to a gene. The CDR3 has 16 amino acids. Germline loops: CDR1 MRHNA, CDR2 SNTAGT. CDR3 DNA: TGTGCCAGCAGTCACGGACTAGCGGGGGGGAACAATGAGCAGTTCTTC. This gives the protein CASSHGLAGGNNEQFF.

The chain recombines TRBV7-9 with TRBJ1-3; maybe TRBD1 (5 bases). V was clipped by 4 bases and J by 0 bases, with 10 bases between them. The V gene's germline CDR1 is SEHNR and CDR2 FQNEAQ (reference sequence). This CDR3 has 15 residues. The CDR3 protein is CASSSRVSSGNTIYF. DNA of the CDR3: TGTGCCAGCAGCTCCAGGGTGAGCTCTGGAAACACCATATATTTT. The variable domain in full, with the rest retrieved from reference TRBV7-9 and TRBJ1-3, is DTGVSQNPRHKITKRGQNVTFRCDPISEHNRLYWYRQTLGQGPEFLTYFQNEAQLEKSRLLSDRFSAERPKGSFSTLEIQRTEQGDSAMYLCASSSRVSSGNTIYFGEGSWLTVV.

The CDR3 spells CASSPTGDYGYTF. The CDR3 DNA follows: TGTGCCAGCAGTCCGACAGGGGACTATGGCTACACCTTC. V gene TRBV27 combines with J gene TRBJ1-2; 8 bases are shared with TRBD1. The J segment lost 3 bases and the V segment lost 5 bases, leaving 2 bases of the junction unmatched. In germline, CDR1 is MNHEY, CDR2 SMNVEV (reference sequence). CDR3 length equals 13 residues.

This chain links TRBV6-1 with TRBJ2-4, with TRBD1 identical over 7 bases. This CDR3 has 15 amino acids. Germline V gives CDR1 MNHNS, CDR2 SASEGT. J gave up 7 bases and V 1 base, and 7 bases lay outside the gene matches. The CDR3: CASSEGGTVSNIQYF. CDR3 in DNA: TGTGCCAGCAGTGAAGGGGGGACAGTCAGTAACATTCAGTACTTC.